The entry that follows covers one T cell receptor (beta chain) sequence. Its antigen is not identified. The data derive from a study of cytomegalovirus exposure and HLA in healthy donors. General study findings and limits: A missense variant in DCLRE1C was later tied to TCR beta V- and J-gene trimming. Productive status was seen about 90% or about 30% of the time for most TCR beta V segments in an earlier analysis. Roughly uniform sequencing depth across donors was assumed, possibly incorrectly. Equally common other TCR beta chains were less clonally expanded than HLA-associated ones, a later analysis found.

It was with 60 Vbeta and 13 Jbeta primers that the PCR ran. Generated by immunoSEQ multiplex PCR, the TCRdb table keeps only in-frame clones and is missing some. This table holds approximately 82,000 clones, 78% found once. CDR3 length equals 15 residues. CDR1 and CDR2 from the germline V gene are SGHRS and YFSETQ. Trimming removed 1 base at V and 1 base at J, with 10 bases between. Sequencing was done on a sample of PBMCs. This receptor was obtained from a man aged 35 to 55 in good health and CMV-seronegative. The rearrangement uses TRBV5-1 and TRBJ2-3; tentative D call: TRBD1 (5 bases). The CDR3: CASSLRSGRTDTQYF. The CDR3 nucleotides read TGCGCCAGCAGCTTGAGGTCAGGGCGCACAGATACGCAGTATTTT. The full variable domain, completed using reference TRBV5-1 and TRBJ2-3, is KAGVTQTPRYLIKTRGQQVTLSCSPISGHRSVSWYQQTPGQGLQFLFEYFSETQRNKGNFPGRFSGRQFSNSRSEMNVSTLELGDSALYLCASSLRSGRTDTQYFGPGTRLTVL.